This entry concerns a single T cell receptor beta chain. The antigen remains undetermined. The sample belongs to a study of a mutant IDH1 vaccine in newly diagnosed glioma. Study as a whole: Vaccination was launched 4-6 weeks after radiotherapy alone, or with temozolomide cycles. Most had both radiotherapy and temozolomide beforehand; others had only one. Averaging around 42 years of age, treated patients were approximately 60% male and approximately 40% female. Study-wide results and limits: The study observed vaccine-induced immune responses in just over 90% of patients.

Documented time point: week 23, last vaccination. The investigators gave 300 ug of mutant IDH1 20-mer peptide in each vaccine dose, together with topical imiquimod. Per the germline V gene, CDR1 is MNHEY and CDR2 is SVGAGI. Trimming stripped 3 bases from V and 9 bases from J, with 18 bases between. The CDR3 covers 16 residues. Assay: immunoSEQ multiplex PCR; the TCRdb copy retains only in-frame clones and omits some. The table records 55,000 or so clones, over 70% of them present only once. This chain links TRBV6-5 with TRBJ1-6; no clear D gene. The receptor's source is a man aged 40-49 years with glioma. The source material was PBMCs, sampled from a glioma patient whose treatment included an IDH1 peptide vaccine. CDR3 DNA sequence: TGTGCCAGCAGTTATGCGGCGGGAGCCCTAGGTTCACCCCTCCACTTT. Residues: CASSYAAGALGSPLHF.